These T cell receptor beta chains were read from a single sample in a study of early T cells in non-severe SARS-CoV-2 infection. TCRdb recomputed calls from the 5' RACE reads with MiXCR, one row per CDR3 protein. The sample yields 75,000 to 90,000 distinct CDR3 sequences, 9.5% to 15% seen once. Material: whole blood. The receptors come from an adult who was a healthcare worker with PCR-confirmed SARS-CoV-2 infection or an uninfected control (not recorded which). The CDR3 runs from the conserved cysteine through the conserved F or W. The order of the fields is CDR3 length, V gene, clone size, J gene, D gene, CDR3 protein, CDR3 DNA. A D gene is named only where the DNA matches it firmly. The size entry is marked missing in some rows and otherwise reads once, few, many or a size class.

>14|TRBV6-2/TRBV6-3|many|TRBJ2-5|NA
CASSYSRYGETQYF
TGTGCCAGCAGTTACTCGAGATATGGCGAGACCCAGTACTTC
>14|TRBV9|few|TRBJ2-3|TRBD2
CASSPIAGADTQYF
TGTGCCAGCAGCCCTATAGCGGGAGCGGATACGCAGTATTTT
>13|TRBV12-5|NA|TRBJ1-1|NA
CASGLEVNTEAFF
TGTGCTAGTGGTTTGGAGGTTAACACTGAAGCTTTCTTT
>15|TRBV7-2|few|TRBJ2-2|NA
CASRPSRGTSGELFF
TGTGCCAGCAGACCGAGCAGGGGAACCAGCGGGGAGCTGTTTTTT
>16|TRBV27|many|TRBJ2-5|TRBD1
CASSLRQGEIAETQYF
TGTGCCAGCAGTCTCCGACAGGGGGAGATAGCTGAGACCCAGTACTTC
>16|TRBV28|NA|TRBJ2-7|TRBD1
CASSHYGQGGSYEQYF
TGTGCCAGCAGTCATTACGGACAGGGAGGATCCTACGAGCAGTACTTC
>15|TRBV11-3|many|TRBJ2-3|TRBD1
CASSHGTGITDTQYF
TGTGCCAGCAGCCACGGGACAGGGATTACAGATACGCAGTATTTT
>15|TRBV6-5|NA|TRBJ2-7|NA
CASSYSSQGPGEQYF
TGTGCCAGCAGTTACTCGAGCCAGGGACCGGGCGAGCAGTACTTC
>13|TRBV6-2/TRBV6-3|few|TRBJ2-7|NA
CASRPGGTYEQYF
TGTGCCAGCAGGCCCGGGGGAACCTACGAGCAGTACTTC
>13|TRBV7-2|NA|TRBJ1-2|NA
CASSFRGVYGYTF
TGTGCCAGCAGCTTCCGGGGCGTCTATGGCTACACCTTC
>15|TRBV7-2|many|TRBJ2-2|NA
CASPPDPWGTGELFF
TGTGCCAGCCCCCCGGACCCCTGGGGCACCGGGGAGCTGTTTTTT
>12|TRBV29-1|NA|TRBJ2-2|NA
CSVEGNAGELFF
TGCAGCGTTGAGGGGAATGCCGGGGAGCTGTTTTTT
>13|TRBV12-5|NA|TRBJ2-2|TRBD2
CASGVAGVGELFF
TGTGCTAGTGGAGTAGCGGGAGTTGGGGAGCTGTTTTTT
>14|TRBV5-6|NA|TRBJ1-4|NA
CASSLGQGDEKLFF
TGTGCCAGCAGCTTAGGGCAGGGTGACGAAAAACTGTTTTTT
>18|TRBV29-1|NA|TRBJ2-1|NA
CSVEKASSLTPSYNEQFF
TGCAGCGTTGAAAAGGCTAGTTCCCTTACCCCCTCCTACAATGAGCAGTTCTTC
>17|TRBV18|NA|TRBJ2-7|TRBD2
CASSPLRLAKTYYEQYF
TGTGCCAGCTCACCACTACGACTAGCGAAGACATACTACGAGCAGTACTTC
>14|TRBV5-6|NA|TRBJ1-4|NA
CASRRGLENEKLFF
TGTGCCAGCAGGAGAGGACTTGAAAATGAAAAACTGTTTTTT
>14|TRBV6-6|NA|TRBJ1-6|TRBD1
CATAGGSYNSPLHF
TGTGCCACTGCAGGGGGCTCCTATAATTCACCCCTCCACTTT
>14|TRBV6-2/TRBV6-3|NA|TRBJ2-2|TRBD1
CASREQGTTGELFF
TGTGCCAGCCGAGAACAGGGGACCACCGGGGAGCTGTTTTTT
>16|TRBV11-2|many|TRBJ2-7|TRBD2
CASSFRRAGRGNEQYF
TGTGCCAGCAGCTTTCGAAGAGCGGGGAGAGGGAACGAGCAGTACTTC
>16|TRBV12-3/TRBV12-4|few|TRBJ2-3|NA
CASSLAGRLGTDTQYF
TGTGCCAGCAGTTTAGCCGGGAGACTTGGTACGGATACGCAGTATTTT
>13|TRBV10-1|few|TRBJ2-7|NA
CASSDPRGGRQYF
TGCGCCAGCAGTGACCCACGAGGGGGGAGGCAGTACTTC
>18|TRBV7-6|few|TRBJ2-6|NA
CASSLEWPTGGGANVLTF
TGTGCCAGCAGCTTAGAATGGCCGACAGGCGGCGGGGCCAACGTCCTGACTTTC
>14|TRBV5-6|NA|TRBJ2-7|NA
CASSLVQSPNEQYF
TGTGCCAGCAGCTTAGTCCAGTCCCCGAACGAGCAGTACTTC
>14|TRBV7-2|NA|TRBJ2-7|NA
CASSLVHRSGEQYF
TGTGCCAGCAGCTTAGTTCACAGGAGCGGCGAGCAGTACTTC
>14|TRBV12-3/TRBV12-4|NA|TRBJ1-4|NA
CASSLVGADEKLFF
TGTGCCAGCAGTTTAGTGGGGGCCGATGAAAAACTGTTTTTT
>15|TRBV9|few|TRBJ2-7|TRBD2
CASSVGGDYSYEQYF
TGTGCCAGCAGCGTAGGGGGGGACTACTCCTACGAGCAGTACTTC
>15|TRBV28|few|TRBJ1-5|NA
CASSLYASRGQPQHF
TGTGCCAGCAGTTTATACGCCTCTCGCGGTCAGCCCCAGCATTTT
>16|TRBV5-5|NA|TRBJ2-5|TRBD1
CASTPRTGEGAKTQYF
TGTGCCAGCACCCCTCGGACAGGGGAAGGGGCCAAGACCCAGTACTTC
>14|TRBV12-3/TRBV12-4|few|TRBJ2-1|TRBD2
CASRGTSGRHEQFF
TGTGCCAGCAGAGGGACTAGCGGGAGACATGAGCAGTTCTTC
>16|TRBV6-4|NA|TRBJ2-6|NA
CASSKDPGSGANVLTF
TGTGCCAGCAGCAAGGACCCCGGCTCTGGGGCCAACGTCCTGACTTTC
>11|TRBV29-1|few|TRBJ2-7|TRBD2
CSVVTSGSVYF
TGCAGCGTTGTTACTAGCGGGAGTGTGTACTTC
>12|TRBV11-2|NA|TRBJ2-3|NA
CASSLAWDTQYF
TGTGCCAGCAGCTTGGCGTGGGATACGCAGTATTTT
>13|TRBV28|NA|TRBJ2-1|TRBD2
CASSFRAGGEQFF
TGTGCCAGCAGTTTTAGGGCGGGAGGTGAGCAGTTCTTC
>17|TRBV6-1|NA|TRBJ2-7|NA
CASSDWGTASSSYEQYF
TGTGCCAGCAGTGATTGGGGAACGGCATCGAGCTCCTACGAGCAGTACTTC
>15|TRBV7-2|NA|TRBJ2-2|NA
CASSRNLVNTGELFF
TGTGCCAGCAGCCGAAATCTAGTAAACACCGGGGAGCTGTTTTTT
>15|TRBV20-1|many|TRBJ2-1|TRBD1
CSARAGTGGYNEQFF
TGCAGTGCTAGAGCCGGGACAGGGGGGTACAATGAGCAGTTCTTC
>14|TRBV15|many|TRBJ2-1|NA
CATSPYTRSDEQFF
TGTGCCACCAGCCCCTATACTAGGTCCGATGAGCAGTTCTTC
>14|TRBV11-2|many|TRBJ1-2|TRBD1
CASSFRTGDGGYTF
TGTGCCAGCAGCTTTCGTACAGGGGACGGAGGCTACACCTTC
>14|TRBV28|many|TRBJ1-1|NA
CASSLTSRRTEAFF
TGTGCCAGCAGTTTGACTTCCCGGAGGACTGAAGCTTTCTTT
>14|TRBV20-1|medium-sized|TRBJ1-1|TRBD1
CSARLQGQNTEAFF
TGCAGTGCTAGACTACAGGGGCAGAACACTGAAGCTTTCTTT
>13|TRBV5-1|NA|TRBJ1-1|NA
CASSRGSGTEAFF
TGCGCCAGCAGCAGGGGTTCTGGCACTGAAGCTTTCTTT
>14|TRBV6-5|many|TRBJ1-6|NA
CASSYGIGNSPLHF
TGTGCCAGCAGTTACGGGATAGGAAATTCACCCCTCCACTTT
>15|TRBV12-5|NA|TRBJ2-1|NA
CASGPDSEPYNEQFF
TGTGCTAGTGGGCCCGACAGTGAACCCTACAATGAGCAGTTCTTC
>13|TRBV19|many|TRBJ2-1|NA
CASSNRHFDEQFF
TGTGCCAGTAGTAACCGACATTTCGATGAGCAGTTCTTC
>15|TRBV7-9|few|TRBJ2-1|TRBD1
CASRYQYGTGDEQFF
TGTGCCAGCAGATACCAGTATGGGACAGGGGATGAGCAGTTCTTC
>18|TRBV6-1|many|TRBJ1-2|NA
CASCASGRAGLNPYGYTF
TGTGCCAGTTGCGCTAGCGGTCGCGCCGGATTGAACCCCTATGGCTACACCTTC
>14|TRBV12-3/TRBV12-4|many|TRBJ2-7|TRBD2
CASSMTSGISEQYF
TGTGCCAGCAGTATGACTAGCGGGATATCCGAGCAGTACTTC
>14|TRBV12-3/TRBV12-4|NA|TRBJ1-5|TRBD1
CASSLGQINQPQHF
TGTGCCAGCAGCCTGGGACAGATCAATCAGCCCCAGCATTTT
>12|TRBV29-1|NA|TRBJ2-4|NA
CSVWGSGNIQYF
TGCAGCGTGTGGGGGTCGGGAAACATTCAGTACTTC
>16|TRBV11-2|many|TRBJ2-2|NA
CASSLRGARNTGELFF
TGTGCCAGCAGCTTAAGAGGGGCGAGGAACACCGGGGAGCTGTTTTTT
>15|TRBV7-6|few|TRBJ2-1|TRBD2
CASSFGGGTYNEQFF
TGTGCCAGCAGCTTTGGGGGAGGGACCTACAATGAGCAGTTCTTC
>12|TRBV5-1|few|TRBJ2-1|NA
CASSLRGSEQFF
TGCGCCAGCAGCCTCCGAGGTAGTGAGCAGTTCTTC